This T cell receptor (beta chain) comes out of a study of cytomegalovirus exposure and HLA in healthy donors. CDR1 is LNHNV, CDR2 YYDKDF, per germline (reference sequence). This CDR3 comprises 17 residues. V lost 3 bases, J lost 5 bases, and 13 bases stayed unmatched. 60 Vbeta and 13 Jbeta primers were used in PCR. Using immunoSEQ multiplex PCR, the repertoire was profiled, and TCRdb retains in-frame clones only, with some absent. Among roughly 120,000 clones listed, over 70% were seen once. With regard to this clone: Its antigen is undetermined.

Findings of the study overall: When analyzed later, a missense DCLRE1C variant was found to be linked to TCR beta V- and J-gene trimming. Judged likely to be a sequencing artifact was a cluster of highly shared sequence variants.

The source is a woman in her fifties or sixties in good health and CMV-seropositive. J is TRBJ2-3 and V is TRBV15; TRBD2 agrees at 8 bases. Input material: PBMCs. The CDR3 DNA follows: TGTGCCACCAGCAGCCTTACTAGCGGCCGGGGGGGAGATACGCAGTATTTT. Translation: CATSSLTSGRGGDTQYF.